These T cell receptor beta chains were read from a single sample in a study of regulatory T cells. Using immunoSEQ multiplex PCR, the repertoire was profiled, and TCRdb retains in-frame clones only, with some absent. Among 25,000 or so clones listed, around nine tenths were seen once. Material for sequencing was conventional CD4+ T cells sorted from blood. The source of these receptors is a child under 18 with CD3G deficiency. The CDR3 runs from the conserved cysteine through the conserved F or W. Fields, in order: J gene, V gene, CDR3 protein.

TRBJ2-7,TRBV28,CASSGAERGRWEQYF
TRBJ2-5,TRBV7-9,CASSLAGGGKGETQYF
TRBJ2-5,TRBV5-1,CASSLDPGQETQYF
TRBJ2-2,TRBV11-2,CASSKKGGPTGELFF
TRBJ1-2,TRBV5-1,CASRPTGTNYGYTF
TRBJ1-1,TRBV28,CASSAVPGAGNTEAFF
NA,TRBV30,CAWSRDRGIDEQYF
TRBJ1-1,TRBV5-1,CASRGSGGTEAFF
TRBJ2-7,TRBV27,CASSLKPPGQGIHEQYF
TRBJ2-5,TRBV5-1,CASSFGGQETQYF
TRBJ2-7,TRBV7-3,CASSFTGKLRAEQYF
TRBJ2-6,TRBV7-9,CASGRQGTGANVLTF
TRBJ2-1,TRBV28,CASSFHGQIDNEQFF
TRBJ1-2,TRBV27,CASSPDRALGGYTF
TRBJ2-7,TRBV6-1,CASSPAGNFAYEQYF
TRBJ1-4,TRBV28,CASRQAKRREKLFF
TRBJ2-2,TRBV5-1,CASRPHSSGGLGTGELFF
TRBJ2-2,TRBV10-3,CATGTSGSSNTGELFF
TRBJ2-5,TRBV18,CASSGLSETQYF
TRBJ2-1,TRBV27,CASSFASGSPPVF